A selection of T cell receptor beta chains follows, all from one sample in a study of blood T cell repertoires in COVID-19. The protocol was immunoSEQ multiplex PCR, while the TCRdb copy is restricted to in-frame clones and leaves out a portion. The top ten clones hold 5% to 7% of a sample with 40,000 to 50,000 clones, 70% to 90% of them seen once. Sequencing used peripheral blood. The origin of the receptors is a man in his fifties or sixties with active COVID-19. CDR3s include the opening cysteine and the closing phenylalanine or tryptophan. The D gene is left open where the match is weak. Rows give clone size only sometimes, using once, few, many, or a class for an expanded clone.

D	size	V	J	CDR3	DNA
-	-	TRBV4-2	TRBJ2-7	CASSQEVGEGRAYEQYF	TGTGCCAGCAGCCAAGAGGTGGGTGAGGGTAGGGCCTACGAGCAGTACTTC
TRBD2	once	TRBV14	TRBJ2-1	CASSQVAGLRRSYNEQFF	TGTGCCAGCAGCCAAGTAGCGGGCCTTCGAAGGTCCTACAATGAGCAGTTCTTC
TRBD2	-	TRBV14	TRBJ2-4	CASSRDTSGGNLAKNIQYF	TGTGCCAGCAGCCGAGACACTAGCGGGGGGAACCTAGCCAAAAACATTCAGTACTTC
-	-	TRBV11-2	TRBJ2-4	CASSPLGPSKNIQYF	TGTGCCAGCAGCCCTCTTGGGCCGTCCAAAAACATTCAGTACTTC
-	-	TRBV2	TRBJ2-7	CASDGGEQYF	TGTGCCAGCGATGGGGGGGAGCAGTACTTC
TRBD2	-	TRBV30	TRBJ2-3	CAWSPGTSGSTDTQYF	TGTGCCTGGAGTCCTGGGACTAGCGGCTCCACAGATACGCAGTATTTT
TRBD2	-	TRBV29-1	TRBJ2-2	CSVRTSGSTGELFF	TGCAGCGTGAGGACTAGCGGGAGCACCGGGGAGCTGTTTTTT
TRBD1	-	TRBV3-1/TRBV3-2	TRBJ1-3	CASSWTGLTIYF	TGTGCCAGCAGCTGGACAGGGCTAACCATATATTTT
-	-	TRBV5-1	TRBJ1-1	CASSSPGNTEAFF	TGCGCCAGCAGCTCGCCGGGAAACACTGAAGCTTTCTTT
TRBD1	few	TRBV5-4	TRBJ2-3	CASSSRDSRTDTQYF	TGTGCCAGCAGCAGCCGGGACAGTCGCACGGATACGCAGTATTTT
-	-	TRBV29-1	TRBJ2-4	CSATRGAFDIQYF	TGCAGCGCTACCAGGGGGGCTTTTGACATTCAGTACTTC
-	-	TRBV2	TRBJ1-2	CASAANYGYTF	TGTGCCAGCGCAGCTAACTATGGCTACACCTTC
-	once	TRBV2	TRBJ2-3	CASSDGDSGTQYF	TGTGCCAGCAGTGATGGGGACTCTGGTACGCAGTATTTT
-	-	TRBV6-6	TRBJ1-2	CASSYSPTPTGYGYTF	TGTGCCAGCAGTTACTCCCCCACACCGACAGGCTATGGCTACACCTTC
TRBD2	-	TRBV28	TRBJ2-2	CASNSGSITGELFF	TGTGCCAGCAATAGCGGGAGCATCACCGGGGAGCTGTTTTTT
-	-	TRBV19	TRBJ2-7	CASSWELAYEQYF	TGTGCCAGTAGTTGGGAACTAGCTTACGAGCAGTACTTC
-	-	TRBV5-1	TRBJ2-5	CASSSGQPQETQYF	TGCGCCAGCAGCTCGGGACAACCCCAAGAGACCCAGTACTTC
TRBD1	-	TRBV7-3	TRBJ1-1	CASSLDRGPITEAFF	TGTGCCAGCAGCTTGGACAGGGGGCCTATCACTGAAGCTTTCTTT
-	-	TRBV6-5	TRBJ1-5	CASKDGDQPQHF	TGTGCCAGCAAGGACGGGGATCAGCCCCAGCATTTT
TRBD1	few	TRBV7-3	TRBJ1-6	CASSPGQNSPLHF	TGTGCCAGCAGCCCGGGACAGAATTCACCCCTCCACTTT
TRBD1	-	TRBV7-2	TRBJ2-7	CASSPGDRRLYEQYF	TGTGCCAGCAGCCCCGGGGACAGGAGATTATACGAGCAGTACTTC
TRBD2	-	TRBV9	TRBJ2-5	CASSAGTSGVQETQYF	TGTGCCAGCAGCGCTGGGACTAGCGGGGTCCAAGAGACCCAGTACTTC
-	-	TRBV5-8	TRBJ1-4	CASSLIAGEYEKLFF	TGTGCCAGCAGCTTGATTGCAGGGGAGTATGAAAAACTGTTTTTT
-	-	TRBV6-5	TRBJ2-7	CASARGIWAYEQYF	TGTGCCAGCGCTCGCGGGATATGGGCCTACGAGCAGTACTTC
-	-	TRBV7-3	TRBJ1-1	CASSLTRRTEAFF	TGTGCCAGCAGCCTTACTAGGAGGACTGAAGCTTTCTTT
TRBD2	-	TRBV5-8	TRBJ2-3	CASSLEARGVDTQYF	TGTGCCAGCAGCTTGGAGGCCCGGGGGGTGGATACGCAGTATTTT
-	-	TRBV2	TRBJ2-4	CASSVRGGGENIQYF	TGTGCCAGCAGCGTCCGGGGAGGCGGGGAAAACATTCAGTACTTC
TRBD1	few	TRBV18	TRBJ1-6	CASSTGVDSPLHF	TGTGCCAGCTCTACAGGGGTAGATTCACCCCTCCACTTT
-	-	TRBV2	TRBJ2-5	CASVIGRGMETQYF	TGTGCCAGCGTTATAGGACGGGGAATGGAGACCCAGTACTTC
TRBD2	-	TRBV5-6	TRBJ2-1	CASSWPGTMHNEQFF	TGTGCCAGCAGCTGGCCCGGGACTATGCACAATGAGCAGTTCTTC
-	-	TRBV11-1	TRBJ1-2	CASSFEPNYGYTF	TGTGCCAGCAGCTTCGAGCCTAACTATGGCTACACCTTC
-	-	TRBV7-2	TRBJ2-1	CASSFMRILNNEQFF	TGTGCCAGCAGCTTCATGAGGATCCTCAACAATGAGCAGTTCTTC
-	-	TRBV27	TRBJ1-1	CASRNAGGRKNTEAFF	TGTGCCAGCAGGAATGCCGGAGGGCGGAAGAACACTGAAGCTTTCTTT
-	-	TRBV4-2	TRBJ1-1	CASSQEAGLQRTEAFF	TGTGCCAGCAGCCAAGAGGCAGGGTTACAGAGAACTGAAGCTTTCTTT
-	-	TRBV2	TRBJ2-2	CASTEGNGELFF	TGTGCCAGCACGGAGGGGAACGGGGAGCTGTTTTTT
TRBD2	-	TRBV9	TRBJ2-3	CASSVTSGSTDTQYF	TGTGCCAGCAGCGTGACTAGCGGTAGCACAGATACGCAGTATTTT
-	-	TRBV20-1	TRBJ1-1	CSARQIEAFF	TGCAGTGCTAGACAGATAGAAGCTTTCTTT
TRBD1	once	TRBV30	TRBJ2-7	CAWSAGTGFYEQYF	TGTGCCTGGAGCGCCGGGACAGGGTTCTACGAGCAGTACTTC
-	-	TRBV9	TRBJ1-2	CASSVDRDGYTF	TGTGCCAGCAGCGTAGACAGGGATGGCTACACCTTC
-	few	TRBV2	TRBJ2-5	CASSDRSRTETQYF	TGTGCCAGCAGTGATCGTAGCCGAACAGAGACCCAGTACTTC
-	-	TRBV5-1	TRBJ2-2	CASSLELAGKAGELFF	TGCGCCAGCAGCTTGGAGCTCGCAGGGAAGGCCGGGGAGCTGTTTTTT
TRBD1	-	TRBV9	TRBJ1-6	CASSPSPSPGQANSPLHF	TGTGCCAGCAGCCCATCACCATCACCGGGACAGGCTAATTCACCCCTCCACTTT
-	-	TRBV10-3	TRBJ2-7	CANGGFTYEQYF	TGTGCCAACGGGGGATTTACCTACGAGCAGTACTTC
-	once	TRBV2	TRBJ1-2	CASEIQVNYGYTF	TGTGCCAGCGAAATACAGGTCAACTATGGCTACACCTTC
-	-	TRBV6-5	TRBJ2-2	CASSWPADSTGELFF	TGTGCCAGCAGTTGGCCGGCGGACAGCACCGGGGAGCTGTTTTTT
TRBD2	-	TRBV5-1	TRBJ2-3	CASSLRLAGGTDTQYF	TGCGCCAGCAGCCTTAGACTAGCGGGGGGCACAGATACGCAGTATTTT
TRBD2	-	TRBV5-1	TRBJ2-3	CASSPLGSGRADTQYF	TGCGCCAGCAGCCCTTTGGGGAGCGGGAGAGCCGATACGCAGTATTTT
TRBD2	-	TRBV19	TRBJ2-1	CASSISSGGAREQFF	TGTGCCAGTAGTATATCTAGCGGGGGGGCGCGAGAGCAGTTCTTC
-	-	TRBV10-3	TRBJ2-1	CAISDEGATVGEQFF	TGTGCCATCAGTGACGAGGGAGCCACGGTGGGTGAGCAGTTCTTC
TRBD1	-	TRBV7-7	TRBJ1-5	CASSLPGQEDISNQPQHF	TGTGCTAGCAGCTTACCGGGACAGGAAGATATTAGCAATCAGCCCCAGCATTTT
TRBD1	-	TRBV5-1	TRBJ2-5	CASSFEGAVGETQYF	TGCGCCAGCAGCTTCGAGGGGGCAGTAGGAGAGACCCAGTACTTC
-	few	TRBV11-3	TRBJ1-2	CASSPRPGNLYGYTF	TGTGCCAGCAGCCCCAGACCGGGGAACCTCTATGGCTACACCTTC
-	once	TRBV5-4	TRBJ2-2	CASSLTGEVGELFF	TGTGCCAGCAGCTTGACGGGAGAAGTCGGGGAGCTGTTTTTT
-	-	TRBV7-3	TRBJ2-1	CASSPRTWDNEQFF	TGTGCCAGCAGCCCGAGGACATGGGACAATGAGCAGTTCTTC